This T cell receptor beta chain came from a study of OX40 agonist ivuxolimab in advanced cancers. Germline lookup yields CDR1 MGHRA and CDR2 YSYEKL. Trimming shortened V by 1 base and J by 1 base, and 13 bases separated the two germline ends. This CDR3 is built from 16 residues. Using immunoSEQ multiplex PCR, the repertoire was profiled, and TCRdb retains in-frame clones only, with some absent. The sample carries around 60,000 clones, 90% to 95% recorded once. Here the sequenced sample was CD4+ or CD8+ T cells sorted from blood, taken in a trial of the OX40 agonist ivuxolimab. The chain recombines TRBV4-1 with TRBJ1-1; maybe TRBD1 (5 bases). The clonotype comes from an adult with an advanced solid tumor such as melanoma, head and neck, liver or kidney cancer. The CDR3 region is CASSQGVTTGNTEAFF. The CDR3 coding sequence is TGCGCCAGCAGCCAAGGTGTGACTACAGGGAACACTGAAGCTTTCTTT.